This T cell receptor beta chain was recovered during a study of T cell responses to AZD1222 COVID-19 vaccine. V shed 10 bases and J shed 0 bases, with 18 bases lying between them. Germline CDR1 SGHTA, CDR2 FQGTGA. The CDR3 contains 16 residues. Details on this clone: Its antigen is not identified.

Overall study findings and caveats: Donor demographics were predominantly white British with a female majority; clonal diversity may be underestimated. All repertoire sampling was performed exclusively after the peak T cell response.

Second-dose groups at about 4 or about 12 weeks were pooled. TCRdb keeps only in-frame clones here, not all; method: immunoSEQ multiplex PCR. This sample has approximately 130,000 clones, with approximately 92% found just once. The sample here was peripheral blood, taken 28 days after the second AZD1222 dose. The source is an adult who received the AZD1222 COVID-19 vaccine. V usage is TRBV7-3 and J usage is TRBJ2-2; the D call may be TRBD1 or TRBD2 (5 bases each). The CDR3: CANPRDANTNTGELFF. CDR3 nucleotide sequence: TGTGCCAATCCCCGGGACGCGAATACGAACACCGGGGAGCTGTTTTTT.